This record looks at one T cell receptor (beta chain) sequence and its context. Its antigen is undetermined. The length of the CDR3 is 15 residues. Germline CDR1 reads SGDLS; CDR2 reads YYNGEE. The germline V and J ends were trimmed by 4 bases and 1 base, with 14 bases remaining between them. The sample comes from a study of shared clonotypes between healthy human individuals. Findings and limits, study-wide: Around 5% of naive CD4 clonotypes were common to four donors.

Profiling relied on immunoSEQ multiplex PCR, and the TCRdb table lists in-frame clones only, not all of them. The sample holds about 2.3 million clones, approximately 93% seen once. This sequence joins TRBV9 and TRBJ1-1, with D tentatively TRBD1 (5 bases). The sample was naive CD4+ T cells from PBMCs. The sample's subset: CD45RA+ positively selected. This TCR was recovered from a man aged 18 to 29 in good health. Some clones in this sample may be carry-over from other donors' samples. The DNA for the CDR3 is TGTGCCAGCAGCCTCCGGGGGGGAGCGAACACTGAAGCTTTCTTT. As protein: CASSLRGGANTEAFF.